What follows are 6 T cell receptor beta chains derived from one specimen sequenced in a study of T cells in Graves' hyperthyroidism and ophthalmopathy. Authors of the study amplified TCR beta CDR3 regions from RNA transcripts. HTBI primers were used for first-round RT-PCR of the TCR CDR3. MiXCR, applied by TCRdb to the multiplex PCR reads, yields one record per CDR3 protein. The top ten clones hold 4% to 6.5% of a sample with some 420,000 distinct CDR3 sequences, roughly an eighth of them seen once. Sequencing input: blood. Receptor source: a woman in her late teens or twenties with Graves' hyperthyroidism.

This clonotype has only a few counts. The V call is TRBV18, the J call TRBJ2-7; a weak D match, TRBD2 (5 bases). This CDR3 has 14 amino acids. Trimming shortened V by 6 bases and J by 2 bases, and 14 bases separated the two germline ends. Germline V gives CDR1 KGHSH, CDR2 LQKENI. CDR3 nucleotides: TGTGCCAGCTCGCAACTAGGACGCACCTACGAGCAGTACTTC. As protein: CASSQLGRTYEQYF.

This clonotype was observed many times. The V gene is TRBV3-1, the J gene TRBJ1-1; 8 nucleotides line up with TRBD1. Germline V gives CDR1 LGHDT, CDR2 YNNKEL (reference sequence). The CDR3 runs to 15 residues. The junction had 3 bases not matched to a gene; V was cut back by 3 bases and J by 0 bases. The CDR3 spells CASSHRQGLNTEAFF. CDR3 bases: TGTGCCAGCAGCCATCGACAGGGGTTGAACACTGAAGCTTTCTTT.

This clonotype came up many times. The chain joins TRBV6-1 to TRBJ2-6; 10 nucleotides match TRBD2. The V segment lost 6 bases and the J segment 1 base; nucleotides outside the gene matches: 9. The germline CDR1 and CDR2 sequences are MNHNS and SASEGT. The CDR3 extends over 18 amino acids. DNA for the CDR3: TGTGCCAGCAGGTACACCGGGACTAGCGTTTCTGGGGCCAACGTCCTGACTTTC. Protein: CASRYTGTSVSGANVLTF.

This clonotype has a handful of counts. The CDR3 nucleotides are TGTGCCAGCATCAAACAGGGGGCCATGAACACTGAAGCTTTCTTT. Translated, it gives CASIKQGAMNTEAFF. The rearrangement links TRBV5-5 to TRBJ1-1; 9 nucleotides line up with TRBD1. The V gene end was trimmed by 6 bases and the J gene end by 0 bases; junction bases not matched to a gene: 6. CDR3 length: 15 amino acids. CDR1 and CDR2 from the germline V gene are SGHKS and YYEKEE (reference sequence).

This clonotype appeared many times. This chain joins TRBV12-3 or TRBV12-4 and TRBJ1-1; the D is unclear. The germline V and J ends were trimmed by 6 bases and 3 bases, with 8 bases remaining between them. This CDR3 spans 12 amino acids. The CDR3 region is CASRPSDTEAFF. The CDR3 DNA reads TGTGCCAGCAGACCCTCAGACACTGAAGCTTTCTTT.

This chain joins TRBV7-3 and TRBJ2-7, with 8 bases matching TRBD2. The V and J ends lost 3 bases and 2 bases, in that order; junction bases with no gene match: 6. Germline assignment: CDR1 SGHTA and CDR2 FQGTGA. The CDR3 runs to 15 residues. The CDR3 DNA follows: TGTGCCAGCAGCTTCGGGACTAGGGGGACCTACGAGCAGTACTTC. This sequence encodes CASSFGTRGTYEQYF.